This is a list of T cell receptor beta chains from one sample in a study of T cell repertoires in cytomegalovirus infection. In TCRdb, the reads were re-called with MiXCR into one record per CDR3 protein. Among 150,000 to 200,000 distinct CDR3 sequences listed, 28% were seen once. Sequenced sample: PBMCs. The source of these receptors is a human donor in good health (CMV status not recorded). Some clones in this sample may be carry-over from other donors' samples. The conserved cysteine and the conserved F or W are not part of the CDR3 here.

>TRBV7-2|TRBJ2-5
ASSYRGYQETQY
>TRBV7-8|TRBJ2-7
ASSHSGTGDEQY
>TRBV2|TRBJ1-5
ASSAARGEAQPQH
>TRBV5-1|TRBJ2-7
ASSLSLFPDYEQY
>TRBV7-2|TRBJ1-1
ASSPSQTMNTEAF
>TRBV7-2|TRBJ1-4
ASSTKGQGEKLF
>TRBV2|TRBJ1-5
ASRRGMGSNQPQH
>TRBV6-6|TRBJ1-3
ASSGLGVFSGNTIY
>TRBV7-2|TRBJ1-5
ASSLAVSGQPQH
>TRBV29-1|TRBJ1-2
SVRQGGYT
>TRBV12-3/TRBV12-4|TRBJ1-4
ASSGGVKGNEKLF
>TRBV19|TRBJ1-1
ASSPQGTSTEAF
>TRBV7-8|TRBJ2-7
ASSSRGPSYEQY
>TRBV15|TRBJ2-1
ATSRESSGVDNEQF
>TRBV7-6|TRBJ2-2
ASSFISGTGDTTGELF
>TRBV5-1|TRBJ2-5
ASSFLPSGGPEETQY
>TRBV7-8|TRBJ2-1
ASSQEGDLYYNEQF
>TRBV6-5|TRBJ2-7
ASSYSTDSYYEQY
>TRBV18|TRBJ2-3
ASSPSTGSSTQY
>TRBV11-3|TRBJ2-5
ASSARTQETQY
>TRBV5-6|TRBJ2-1
ASSFAGFGEQF
>TRBV2|TRBJ2-7
ASKGGQPPYEQY
>TRBV5-1|TRBJ1-2
ASSSAQTGYGYT
>TRBV3-1|TRBJ2-7
ASSQEVSIPYEQY
>TRBV12-3/TRBV12-4|TRBJ2-5
ASSSPGQAYQETQY
>TRBV5-5|TRBJ2-5
ASSFGTGGQETQY
>TRBV28|TRBJ2-7
ASSSPGREQY
>TRBV6-1|TRBJ1-2
ASSERGEKDVGYT
>TRBV12-3/TRBV12-4|TRBJ1-5
ASSLVGGREPQH
>TRBV20-1|TRBJ2-3
SARDWAGGRGTDTQY
>TRBV12-3/TRBV12-4|TRBJ1-1
ASSFGRLTEAF
>TRBV7-8|TRBJ2-1
ASSLRLAGGSYNEQF
>TRBV15|TRBJ1-4
ATSREVQGRLGKLF
>TRBV7-2|TRBJ1-2
ASSPRPGHLLGGYT
>TRBV7-2|TRBJ2-1
ASSLIGTSSNEQF
>TRBV7-3|TRBJ2-7
ASSAPGSYEQY
>TRBV7-4|TRBJ1-4
ASSSIGDRNEKLF
>TRBV7-2|TRBJ1-2
ASSPEPQGGQESGYT
>TRBV10-3|TRBJ2-7
AISELKSSGGSNEQY
>TRBV6-2/TRBV6-3|TRBJ2-5
ASRHQGLLGETQY